This T cell receptor (beta chain) was observed in a study of OX40 agonist ivuxolimab in advanced cancers. Background on the study: Every patient in dose escalation had hepatocellular carcinoma, melanoma, renal cell or head and neck cancer.

On this clone itself: As yet, its antigen is unknown.

The study, taken as a whole, reports: CD8+ T cells showed, on average, more clonal expansion than CD4+ cells. The 0.1-3.0 mg/kg partial responders had among the lowest clonal expansion.

The method was immunoSEQ multiplex PCR; TCRdb's version includes in-frame clones alone and lacks a portion of them. The sample contains approximately 25,000 clones, under 85% of which appear only once. The CDR3 has 15 residues. Deletions cut 7 bases from V and 4 bases from J, with 18 bases between. CDR1 and CDR2 (germline): MNHNY, SVGAGI (reference sequence). The chain joins TRBV6-6 to TRBJ2-3; tentatively, D is TRBD2 (7 bases). Sample: CD4+ or CD8+ T cells sorted from blood, taken in a trial of the OX40 agonist ivuxolimab. This TCR came from an adult with an advanced solid tumor such as melanoma, head and neck, liver or kidney cancer. The CDR3 DNA is TGTGCCAGCACCTACCCCCGCGGGGGCGCAGATACGCAGTATTTT. Its protein product is CASTYPRGGADTQYF.